This entry describes one T cell receptor (beta chain). The antigen is unknown. The data belong to a study of cytomegalovirus exposure and HLA in healthy donors. The PCR employed 60 Vbeta primers together with 13 Jbeta primers. Sequencing was performed with immunoSEQ multiplex PCR; in TCRdb, only in-frame clones are kept and a portion is missing. The top ten hold roughly 2% of the sample, which has tens of thousands of clones, approximately 82% seen once. This CDR3 has 17 amino acids. The germline V and J ends were trimmed by 2 bases and 0 bases, with 14 bases remaining between them. The germline V gene has CDR1 KGHSH and CDR2 LQKENI. Study-wide findings and caveats: When analyzed later, the rates of TCR association showed variation by HLA locus, with DRB1 the most and HLA-C the fewest.

The sample was PBMCs. V usage is TRBV18 and J usage is TRBJ1-3; the D is unclear. The clonotype was recovered from a man aged 35 to 55 in good health and CMV-seronegative. CDR3 loop: CASSPYSLTRSGNTIYF. The CDR3 bases are TGTGCCAGCTCACCATATAGTTTAACCCGCTCTGGAAACACCATATATTTT.